This T cell receptor (beta chain) was captured by sequencing in a study of T cell repertoires in cytomegalovirus infection. Looking at the study overall: In public TCR beta signatures, there were indications of both CMV infection and matching HLA type. Whole-study findings and limits: It was HLA-C-restricted CMV-specific TCR beta clonotypes that dominated the response ex vivo. Pooled public TCR beta family frequency picked out CMV carriers with the relevant HLA.

This clonotype was observed at least ten times. Antigen specificity is unknown. MiXCR was run by TCRdb on the reads, yielding one entry per CDR3 protein. The profile covers around 450,000 distinct CDR3 sequences, with 11% appearing a single time and roughly 10% taken by the ten largest. Sequencing was carried out using PBMCs. The sequence came from a human donor in good health (CMV status not recorded). Some clones in this sample may be carry-over from other donors' samples.

The CDR3 coding sequence is TGTGCCAGCAGCTTAGGGACAGGGGGCGACGAGACCCAGTACTTC. Its protein is CASSLGTGGDETQYF. This rearrangement joins TRBV7-9 to TRBJ2-5; 11 positions match TRBD1. The CDR3 extends over 15 amino acids. The germline V gene has CDR1 SEHNR and CDR2 FQNEAQ (reference sequence). The V gene end was trimmed by 1 base and the J gene end by 5 bases; junction bases not matched to a gene: 3.